This TCR beta chain was retrieved from a study of blood T cell repertoires in COVID-19. Across the study: Whether acute or convalescent, the COVID-19 samples came from the United States, Italy and Spain. The analysed material was cDNA or gDNA that came from T cells, B-cell-depleted T cells, or PBMCs.

The method was immunoSEQ multiplex PCR; TCRdb's version includes in-frame clones alone and lacks a portion of them. The sample includes 90,000 to 140,000 clones, roughly 80% of them seen just once. The CDR3 is 16 amino acids. Deletions cut 0 bases from V and 2 bases from J, with 15 bases between. Per the germline V gene, CDR1 is SGDLS and CDR2 is YYNGEE. V usage is TRBV9 and J usage is TRBJ2-7, with TRBD1 as a possible D gene (5 bases). Sample: peripheral blood. The receptor was isolated from an older woman with acute or convalescent COVID-19. CDR3 in DNA: TGTGCCAGCAGCGTAGCTCCGTCCGACAGAGCCTACGAGCAGTACTTC. As protein: CASSVAPSDRAYEQYF.